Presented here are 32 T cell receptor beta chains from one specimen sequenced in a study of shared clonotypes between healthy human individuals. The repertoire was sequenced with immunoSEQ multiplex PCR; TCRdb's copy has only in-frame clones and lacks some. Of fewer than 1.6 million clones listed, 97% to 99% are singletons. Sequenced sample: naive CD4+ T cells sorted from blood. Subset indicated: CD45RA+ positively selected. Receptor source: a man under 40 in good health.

CDR3 nucleotide sequence: TGTGCCAGCAGCTTGGATGCCAGTCTAAAGGGAGCTTTCTTT. The encoded protein is CASSLDASLKGAFF. The chain couples TRBV5-4 to TRBJ1-1; D is uncertain. There are 14 residues in the CDR3. The V end lost 0 bases, the J end lost 10 bases, and 16 bases lay between the germline ends. Looked up from germline, CDR1 is SGHNT and CDR2 is YYREEE (reference sequence). The whole variable domain, remainder taken from reference TRBV5-4 and TRBJ1-1, is ETGVTQSPTHLIKTRGQQVTLRCSSQSGHNTVSWYQQALGQGPQFIFQYYREEENGRGNFPPRFSGLQFPNYSSELNVNALELDDSALYLCASSLDASLKGAFFGQGTRLTVV.

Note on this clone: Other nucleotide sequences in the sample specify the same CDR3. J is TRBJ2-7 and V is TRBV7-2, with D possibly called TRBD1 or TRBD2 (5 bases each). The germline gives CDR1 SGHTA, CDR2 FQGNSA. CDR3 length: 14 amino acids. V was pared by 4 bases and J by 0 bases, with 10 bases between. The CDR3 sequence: CASSSRGSSYEQYF. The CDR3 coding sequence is TGTGCCAGCAGCTCACGGGGCAGCTCCTACGAGCAGTACTTC.

CDR3 sequence: CASSQDIYGYTF. CDR3 in DNA: TGTGCCAGCAGCCAAGACATCTATGGCTACACCTTC. The gene calls are TRBV5-4 and TRBJ1-2; D unclear. Germline V gene data show CDR1 as SGHNT and CDR2 as YYREEE (reference sequence). The CDR3 sequence is 12 residues long. The germline V and J ends were trimmed by 4 bases and 4 bases, with 8 bases remaining between them.

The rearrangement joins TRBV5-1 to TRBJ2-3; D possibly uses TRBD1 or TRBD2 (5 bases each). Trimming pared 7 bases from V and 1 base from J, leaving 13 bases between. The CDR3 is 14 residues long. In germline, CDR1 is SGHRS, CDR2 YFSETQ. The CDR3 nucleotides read TGCGCCAGCTCAAGGGACCCGCGCACAGATACGCAGTATTTT. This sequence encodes CASSRDPRTDTQYF.

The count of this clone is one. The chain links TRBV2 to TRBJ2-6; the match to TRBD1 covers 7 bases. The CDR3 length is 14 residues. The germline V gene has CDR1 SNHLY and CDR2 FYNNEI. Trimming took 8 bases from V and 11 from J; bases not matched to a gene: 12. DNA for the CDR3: TGTGCCAGCCGAAGGCCCGGACAGGATTACGTCCTGACTTTC. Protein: CASRRPGQDYVLTF.

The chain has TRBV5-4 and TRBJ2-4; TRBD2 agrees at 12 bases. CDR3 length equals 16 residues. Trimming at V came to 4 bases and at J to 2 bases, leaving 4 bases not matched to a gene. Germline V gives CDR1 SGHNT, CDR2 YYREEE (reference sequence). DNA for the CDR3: TGTGCCAGCAGCACCACTAGCGGGAGGACCAAAAACATTCAGTACTTC. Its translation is CASSTTSGRTKNIQYF.

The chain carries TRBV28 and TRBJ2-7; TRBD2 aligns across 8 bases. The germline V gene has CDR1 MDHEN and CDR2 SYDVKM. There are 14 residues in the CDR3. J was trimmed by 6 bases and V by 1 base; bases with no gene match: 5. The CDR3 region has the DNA TGTGCCAGCAGTTTATCAGCGGGAGTTTCCGAGCAGTACTTC. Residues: CASSLSAGVSEQYF.

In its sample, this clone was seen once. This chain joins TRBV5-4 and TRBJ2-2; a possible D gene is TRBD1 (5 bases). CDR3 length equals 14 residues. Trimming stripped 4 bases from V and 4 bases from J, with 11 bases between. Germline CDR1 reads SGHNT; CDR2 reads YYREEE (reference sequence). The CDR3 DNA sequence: TGTGCCAGCAGCGAGCAAGGGGCCACCGGGGAGCTGTTTTTT. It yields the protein CASSEQGATGELFF.

The CDR3 bases are TGTGCCAGCAGCAACGCTAATGAGCAGTTCTTC. Encoded protein: CASSNANEQFF. This sequence joins TRBV7-3 and TRBJ2-1; D is ambiguous. This CDR3 spans 11 amino acids. Trimming took 5 bases from V and 7 from J, leaving 6 bases between them. CDR1 is SGHTA and CDR2 is FQGTGA in the germline V gene.

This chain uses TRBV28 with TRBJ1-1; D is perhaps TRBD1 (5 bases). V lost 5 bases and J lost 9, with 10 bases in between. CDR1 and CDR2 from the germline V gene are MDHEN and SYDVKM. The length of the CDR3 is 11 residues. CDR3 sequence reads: CASSDWGKAFF. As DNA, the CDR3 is TGTGCCAGCAGTGATTGGGGGAAAGCTTTCTTT.

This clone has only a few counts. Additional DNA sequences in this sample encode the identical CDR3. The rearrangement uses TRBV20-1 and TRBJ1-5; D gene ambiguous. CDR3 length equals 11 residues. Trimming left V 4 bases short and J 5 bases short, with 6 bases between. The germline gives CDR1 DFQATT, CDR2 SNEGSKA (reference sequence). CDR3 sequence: CSATGDQPQHF. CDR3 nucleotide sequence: TGCAGTGCTACCGGGGATCAGCCCCAGCATTTT.

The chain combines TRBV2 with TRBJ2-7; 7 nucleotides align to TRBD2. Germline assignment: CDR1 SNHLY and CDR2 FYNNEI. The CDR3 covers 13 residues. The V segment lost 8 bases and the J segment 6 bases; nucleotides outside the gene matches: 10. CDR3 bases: TGTGCCAGCGCGGCGTTAGCGGGTTTCGAGCAGTACTTC. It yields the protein CASAALAGFEQYF.

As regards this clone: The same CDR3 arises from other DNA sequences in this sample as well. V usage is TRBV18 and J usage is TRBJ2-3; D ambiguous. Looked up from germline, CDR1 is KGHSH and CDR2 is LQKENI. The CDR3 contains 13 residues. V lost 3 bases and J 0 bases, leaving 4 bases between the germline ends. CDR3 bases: TGTGCCAGCTCACCGTTGAGCACAGATACGCAGTATTTT. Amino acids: CASSPLSTDTQYF.

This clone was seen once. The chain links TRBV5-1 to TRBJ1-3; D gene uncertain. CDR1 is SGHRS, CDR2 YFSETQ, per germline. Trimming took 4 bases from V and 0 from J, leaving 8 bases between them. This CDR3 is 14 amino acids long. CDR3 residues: CASSPGPSGNTIYF. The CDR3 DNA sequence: TGCGCCAGCAGCCCCGGCCCCTCTGGAAACACCATATATTTT.

The DNA of the CDR3 is TGCGCCAGCAGCCAAGATCATGTACCCCTACTAGCTACGCAGTATTTT. Residues: CASSQDHVPLLATQYF. The rearrangement joins TRBV4-3 to TRBJ2-3; possible D gene TRBD2, 6 bases. This CDR3 contains 16 residues. The V end was cut by 0 bases, the J end by 8 bases, with 18 bases between. Per the germline V gene, CDR1 is LGHNA and CDR2 is YSLEER.

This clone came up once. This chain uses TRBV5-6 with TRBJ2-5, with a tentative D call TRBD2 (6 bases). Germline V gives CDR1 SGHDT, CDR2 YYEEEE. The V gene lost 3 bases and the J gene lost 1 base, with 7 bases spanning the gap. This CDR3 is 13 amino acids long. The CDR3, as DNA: TGTGCCAGCAGCTCCGGGGGCCAAGAGACCCAGTACTTC. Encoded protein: CASSSGGQETQYF.

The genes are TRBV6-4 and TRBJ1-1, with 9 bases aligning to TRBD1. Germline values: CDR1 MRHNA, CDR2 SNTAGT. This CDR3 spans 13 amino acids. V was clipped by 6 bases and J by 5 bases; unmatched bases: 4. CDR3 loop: CASRQGARTEAFF. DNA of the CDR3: TGTGCCAGCAGACAGGGGGCGCGGACTGAAGCTTTCTTT.

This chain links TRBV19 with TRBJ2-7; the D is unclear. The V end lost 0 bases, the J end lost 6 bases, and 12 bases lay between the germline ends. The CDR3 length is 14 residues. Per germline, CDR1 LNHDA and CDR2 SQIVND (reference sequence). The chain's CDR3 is CASSIDHGVGEQYF. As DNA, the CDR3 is TGTGCCAGTAGTATAGATCATGGGGTGGGCGAGCAGTACTTC. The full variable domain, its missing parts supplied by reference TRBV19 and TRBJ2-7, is DGGITQSPKYLFRKEGQNVTLSCEQNLNHDAMYWYRQDPGQGLRLIYYSQIVNDFQKGDIAEGYSVSREKKESFPLTVTSAQKNPTAFYLCASSIDHGVGEQYFGPGTRLTVT.

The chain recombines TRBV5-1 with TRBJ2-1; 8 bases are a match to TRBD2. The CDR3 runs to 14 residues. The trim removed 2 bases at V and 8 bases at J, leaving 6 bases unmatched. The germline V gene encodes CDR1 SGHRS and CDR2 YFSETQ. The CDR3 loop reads CASSLREGSDEQFF. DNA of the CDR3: TGCGCCAGCAGCTTACGGGAGGGTTCCGATGAGCAGTTCTTC. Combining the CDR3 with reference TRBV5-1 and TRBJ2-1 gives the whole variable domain KAGVTQTPRYLIKTRGQQVTLSCSPISGHRSVSWYQQTPGQGLQFLFEYFSETQRNKGNFPGRFSGRQFSNSRSEMNVSTLELGDSALYLCASSLREGSDEQFFGPGTRLTVL.

CDR3 nucleotides: TGTGCCAGCAGTTTTGATCAGCGGGAGCCGTACGAGCAGTACTTC. Translation: CASSFDQREPYEQYF. The chain links TRBV27 to TRBJ2-7; 8 nucleotides match TRBD2. Trimming took 3 bases from V and 4 from J; bases not matched to a gene: 8. Germline lookup yields CDR1 MNHEY and CDR2 SMNVEV (reference sequence). This CDR3 is built from 15 residues.

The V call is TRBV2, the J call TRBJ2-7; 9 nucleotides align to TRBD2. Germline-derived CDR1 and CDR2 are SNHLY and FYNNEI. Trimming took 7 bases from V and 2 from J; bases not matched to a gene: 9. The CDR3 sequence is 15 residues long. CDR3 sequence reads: CASMRRLADTYEQYF. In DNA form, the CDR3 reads TGTGCCAGCATGAGAAGACTAGCGGATACCTACGAGCAGTACTTC.

CDR3 nucleotide sequence: TGTGCCAGCAGCTTAGACGGCTCTGGAAACACCATATATTTT. It encodes CASSLDGSGNTIYF. This sequence joins TRBV7-9 and TRBJ1-3; D not certain. Trimming stripped 1 base from V and 0 bases from J, with 4 bases between. Germline CDR1 reads SEHNR; CDR2 reads FQNEAQ (reference sequence). The CDR3 is made up of 14 amino acids.

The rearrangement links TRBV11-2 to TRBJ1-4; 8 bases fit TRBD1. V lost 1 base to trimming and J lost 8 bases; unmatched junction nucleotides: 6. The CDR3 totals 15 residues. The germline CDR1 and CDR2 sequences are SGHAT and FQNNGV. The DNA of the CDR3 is TGTGCCAGCAGCTTAGGTGACAGGGGAGGCGAAAAACTGTTTTTT. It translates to CASSLGDRGGEKLFF. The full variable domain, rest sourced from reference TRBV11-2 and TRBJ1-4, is EAGVAQSPRYKIIEKRQSVAFWCNPISGHATLYWYQQILGQGPKLLIQFQNNGVVDDSQLPKDRFSAERLKGVDSTLKIQPAKLEDSAVYLCASSLGDRGGEKLFFGSGTQLSVL.

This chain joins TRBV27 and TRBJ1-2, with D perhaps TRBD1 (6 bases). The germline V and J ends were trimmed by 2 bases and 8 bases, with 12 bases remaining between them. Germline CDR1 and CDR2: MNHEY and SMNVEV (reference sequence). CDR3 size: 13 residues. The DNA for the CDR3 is TGTGCCAGCAGTTTAATACAGGGAATCGGCTACACCTTC. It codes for CASSLIQGIGYTF.

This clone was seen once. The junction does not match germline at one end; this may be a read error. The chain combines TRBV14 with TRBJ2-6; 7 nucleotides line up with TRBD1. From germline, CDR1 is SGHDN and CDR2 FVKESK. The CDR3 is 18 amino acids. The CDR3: CASSHIPGQSSGTNVLTF. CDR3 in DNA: TGTGCCAGCAGCCACATCCCGGGACAGTCCTCTGGGACCAACGTCCTGACTTTC.

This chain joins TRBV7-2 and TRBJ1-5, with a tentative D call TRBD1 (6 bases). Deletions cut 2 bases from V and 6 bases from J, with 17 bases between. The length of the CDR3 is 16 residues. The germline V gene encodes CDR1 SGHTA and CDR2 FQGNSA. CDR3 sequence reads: CASSLRGGTLGQPQHF. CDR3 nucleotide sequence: TGTGCCAGCAGCTTAAGGGGGGGGACCCTAGGTCAGCCCCAGCATTTT.

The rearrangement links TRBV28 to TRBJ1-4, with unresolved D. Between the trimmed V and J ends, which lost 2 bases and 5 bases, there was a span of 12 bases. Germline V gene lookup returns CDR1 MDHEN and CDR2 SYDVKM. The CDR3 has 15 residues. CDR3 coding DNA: TGTGCCAGCAGTTTAGTTGCAGGAATAAATGAAAAACTGTTTTTT. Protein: CASSLVAGINEKLFF.

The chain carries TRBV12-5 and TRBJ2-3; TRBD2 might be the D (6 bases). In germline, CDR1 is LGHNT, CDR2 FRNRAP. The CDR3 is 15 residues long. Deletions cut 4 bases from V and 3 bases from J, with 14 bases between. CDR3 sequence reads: CASGSGETKTDTQYF. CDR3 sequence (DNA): TGTGCTAGTGGTTCGGGAGAGACCAAGACAGATACGCAGTATTTT.

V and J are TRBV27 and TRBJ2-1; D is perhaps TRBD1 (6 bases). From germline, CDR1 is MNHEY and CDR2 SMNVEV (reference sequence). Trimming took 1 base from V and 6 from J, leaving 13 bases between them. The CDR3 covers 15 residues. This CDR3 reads CASSLFGGRGNEQFF. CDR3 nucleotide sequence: TGTGCCAGCAGTTTATTTGGGGGCCGGGGCAATGAGCAGTTCTTC.

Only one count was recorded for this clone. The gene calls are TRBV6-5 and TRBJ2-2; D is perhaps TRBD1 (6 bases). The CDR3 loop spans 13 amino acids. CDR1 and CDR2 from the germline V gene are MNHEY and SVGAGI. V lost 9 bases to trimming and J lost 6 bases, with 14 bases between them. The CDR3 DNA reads TGTGCCAGTAAACTCAGGGGACCCGGGGAGCTGTTTTTT. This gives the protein CASKLRGPGELFF.

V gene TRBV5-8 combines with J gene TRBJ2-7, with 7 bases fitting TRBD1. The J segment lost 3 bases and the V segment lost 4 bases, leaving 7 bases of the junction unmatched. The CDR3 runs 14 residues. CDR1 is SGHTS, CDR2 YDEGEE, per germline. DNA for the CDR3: TGTGCCAGCAGCCTGACAGGGATTGGCTACGAGCAGTACTTC. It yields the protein CASSLTGIGYEQYF.

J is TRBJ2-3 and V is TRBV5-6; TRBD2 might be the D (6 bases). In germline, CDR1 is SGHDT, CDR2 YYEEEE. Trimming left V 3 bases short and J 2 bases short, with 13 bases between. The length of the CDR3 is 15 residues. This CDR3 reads CASSSDGRFTDTQYF. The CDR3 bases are TGTGCCAGCAGCTCCGATGGGAGGTTCACAGATACGCAGTATTTT.